This is a list of T cell receptor beta chains from one sample in a study of T cells expressing NK-cell markers. TCRdb re-called the 5' RACE reads, yielding one record per CDR3 amino acid sequence without DNA. The specimen's table records roughly 350,000 distinct CDR3 sequences. The sequenced sample was blood T cells: a sorted CD56 or NKG2C T cell subset, CD4+ or CD8+ T cells, or bulk PBMC T cells (not recorded which). The receptors shown here come from a man aged 18-69 years in good health. Each CDR3 is given with its conserved first and last residue. Fields, in order: J gene, V gene, CDR3 protein.

TRBJ1-1	TRBV14	CASSRTNLGVGTEAFF
TRBJ1-1	TRBV6-6	CASSYDRREAFF
TRBJ2-5	TRBV27	CASSLFKGIGTQYF
TRBJ2-1	TRBV13	CASSSIPYDNEQFF
TRBJ1-3	TRBV21-1	CASPLRSGNTIYF
TRBJ1-1	TRBV24-1	CATARQENTEAFF
TRBJ1-4	TRBV3-1	CASSRGKGNEKLFF
TRBJ1-1	TRBV5-1	CASTYGGSGTEAFF
TRBJ2-2	TRBV21-1	CASSKQGKGRRELFF
TRBJ2-2	TRBV10-2	CASSVVGTGELFF
TRBJ2-5	TRBV6-1	CASSPWDRQETQYF
TRBJ1-6	TRBV28	CASSPTHNSPLHF
TRBJ2-1	TRBV15	CATSRPLQGSYNEQFF
TRBJ2-5	TRBV5-6	CASSEGGEAETQYF
TRBJ1-6	TRBV5-1	CASSLHQAYNSPLHF
TRBJ1-1	TRBV28	CASSETNTEAFF
TRBJ1-2	TRBV12-3/TRBV12-4	CASRLGQGASGYTF
TRBJ1-5	TRBV6-1	CASRGGINQPQHF
TRBJ2-1	TRBV5-6	CASSLYWTGNNEQFF
TRBJ1-2	TRBV20-1	CSARDGFKAYGYTF
TRBJ1-4	TRBV29-1	CSVGRYTDEKLFF
TRBJ2-1	TRBV7-2	CASSLPGQPYNEQFF
TRBJ1-2	TRBV7-9	CASSLPGLGYTF
TRBJ1-6	TRBV5-1	CASSLHRGGSPLHF
TRBJ2-5	TRBV19	CASSTTPGTAKETQYF
TRBJ2-3	TRBV4-2	CASSPKGKGGFTDTQYF
TRBJ2-3	TRBV12-5	CASGWGTDTQYF
TRBJ2-5	TRBV11-2	CASSLVSQFQETQYF
TRBJ2-5	TRBV7-2	CASTGRPRDRETQYF
TRBJ2-2	TRBV6-1	CASSHLQWGIGTGELFF
TRBJ1-2	TRBV29-1	CSVEDRGGRVNGYTF
TRBJ2-3	TRBV7-2	CASSPRTTQYF
TRBJ2-3	TRBV4-1	CASSQVSGGAGTDTQYF
TRBJ2-3	TRBV14	CASSPRDRGLTDTQYF
TRBJ2-7	TRBV11-2	CASSHQAGVAYEQYF
TRBJ2-7	TRBV12-3/TRBV12-4	CASARPFTYEQYF
TRBJ2-6	TRBV6-1	CASRTSGGATGANVLTF